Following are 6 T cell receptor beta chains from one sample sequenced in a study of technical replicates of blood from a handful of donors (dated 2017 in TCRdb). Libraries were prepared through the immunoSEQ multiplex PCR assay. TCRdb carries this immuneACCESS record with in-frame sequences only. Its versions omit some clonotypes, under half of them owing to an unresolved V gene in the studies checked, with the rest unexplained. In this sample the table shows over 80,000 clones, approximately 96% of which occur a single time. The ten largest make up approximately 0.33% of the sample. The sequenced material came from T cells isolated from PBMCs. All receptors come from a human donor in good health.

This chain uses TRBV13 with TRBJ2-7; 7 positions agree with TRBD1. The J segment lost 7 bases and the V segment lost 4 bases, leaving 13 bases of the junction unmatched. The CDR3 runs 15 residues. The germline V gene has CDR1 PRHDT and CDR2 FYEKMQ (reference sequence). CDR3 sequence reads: CASSSFLRGLGEQYF. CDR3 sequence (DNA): TGTGCCAGCAGCTCCTTTCTGAGGGGGCTCGGGGAGCAGTACTTC. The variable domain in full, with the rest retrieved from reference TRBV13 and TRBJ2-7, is AAGVIQSPRHLIKEKRETATLKCYPIPRHDTVYWYQQGPGQDPQFLISFYEKMQSDKGSIPDRFSAQQFSDYHSELNMSSLELGDSALYFCASSSFLRGLGEQYFGPGTRLTVT.

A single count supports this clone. The CDR3 coding sequence is TGTGCCAGCAGTGTTACGGGAGGGCCCTACGAGCAGTACTTC. Amino acids: CASSVTGGPYEQYF. This sequence joins TRBV6-1 and TRBJ2-7, with 8 bases fitting TRBD2. The ends lost 4 bases at V and 2 bases at J; junction bases unmatched: 4. The CDR3 is 14 amino acids. The V gene's germline CDR1 is MNHNS and CDR2 SASEGT.

The CDR3 spells CASSHGTTYEQYF. In nucleotides, the CDR3 is TGTGCCAGCAGCCATGGGACTACCTACGAGCAGTACTTC. This chain connects TRBV5-6 to TRBJ2-7; the match to TRBD2 covers 7 bases. Germline V gives CDR1 SGHDT, CDR2 YYEEEE. CDR3 length: 13 amino acids. J gave up 2 bases and V 4 bases, and 3 bases lay outside the gene matches.

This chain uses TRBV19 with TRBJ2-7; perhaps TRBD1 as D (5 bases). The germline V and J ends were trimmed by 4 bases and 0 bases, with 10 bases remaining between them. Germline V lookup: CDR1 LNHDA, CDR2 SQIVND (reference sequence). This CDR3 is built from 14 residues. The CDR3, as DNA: TGTGCCAGTAGTACGGGCAGGGCCTCCTACGAGCAGTACTTC. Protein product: CASSTGRASYEQYF.

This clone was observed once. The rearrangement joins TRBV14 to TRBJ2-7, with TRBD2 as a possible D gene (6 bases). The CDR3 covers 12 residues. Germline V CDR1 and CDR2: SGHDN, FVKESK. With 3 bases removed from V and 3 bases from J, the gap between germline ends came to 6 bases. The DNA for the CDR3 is TGTGCCAGCAGCCAGGGAGGCTACGAGCAGTACTTC. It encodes CASSQGGYEQYF.

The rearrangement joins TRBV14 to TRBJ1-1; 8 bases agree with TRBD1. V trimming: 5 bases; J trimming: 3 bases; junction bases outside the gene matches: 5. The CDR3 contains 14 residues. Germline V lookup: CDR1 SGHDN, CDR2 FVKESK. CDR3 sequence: CASSAGGSYTEAFF. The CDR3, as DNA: TGTGCCAGCAGCGCAGGGGGCTCTTACACTGAAGCTTTCTTT.